Listed below are T cell receptor beta chains from one sample, sequenced in a study of blood T cell repertoires in COVID-19. Some clones are missing from TCRdb's copy, which holds only in-frame ones; the method was immunoSEQ multiplex PCR. The sample has 150,000 to 200,000 clones; roughly four fifths are singletons. The sample comprised peripheral blood. These receptors were obtained from a man aged 45-65 years who had recovered from COVID-19. The CDR3 runs from the conserved cysteine through the conserved F or W. The order of the fields is J gene, clone size, D gene, V gene, CDR3 protein, CDR3 DNA. D genes are given only for firm matches. Size is stated for part of the rows, as once, few or many counts, or as a class when the clone is expanded.

>TRBJ1-5|few|TRBD1|TRBV28
CASTRPQGADQPQHF
TGTGCCAGCACCCGACCCCAGGGGGCTGATCAGCCCCAGCATTTT
>TRBJ1-5|-|-|TRBV10-2
CASSSGGGRGPSNQPQHF
TGCGCCAGCAGCTCTGGGGGGGGCAGGGGACCTAGCAATCAGCCCCAGCATTTT
>TRBJ1-1|-|-|TRBV11-3
CASSFSEDTEAFF
TGTGCCAGCAGCTTTAGCGAGGACACTGAAGCTTTCTTT
>TRBJ2-7|-|TRBD2|TRBV4-1
CASSQGLRAGPTYEQYF
TGCGCCAGCAGCCAAGGGCTCCGAGCGGGGCCAACCTACGAGCAGTACTTC
>TRBJ2-4|-|TRBD1|TRBV12-3/TRBV12-4
CASGVTGGNIQYF
TGTGCCAGCGGAGTGACAGGGGGCAACATTCAGTACTTC
>TRBJ2-3|once|-|TRBV6-4
CASGLPGGASYTDTQYF
TGTGCCAGCGGACTACCGGGCGGGGCAAGCTACACAGATACGCAGTATTTT
>TRBJ2-3|few|TRBD2|TRBV10-3
CAIGLAGVLTDTQYF
TGTGCCATCGGACTAGCGGGGGTTCTCACAGATACGCAGTATTTT
>TRBJ1-2|once|TRBD1|TRBV5-6
CASSYRGRGYGYTF
TGTGCCAGCAGCTACAGGGGGCGCGGCTATGGCTACACCTTC
>TRBJ2-3|-|TRBD2|TRBV29-1
CSVPLSGTTDTQYF
TGCAGCGTGCCCTTGAGCGGGACCACAGATACGCAGTATTTT
>TRBJ1-1|-|-|TRBV12-3/TRBV12-4
CASSRSSPEAFF
TGTGCCAGCAGCCGGTCGAGTCCTGAAGCTTTCTTT
>TRBJ2-3|-|TRBD2|TRBV5-5
CASSGLAGGPDTQYF
TGTGCCAGCAGCGGACTAGCGGGAGGGCCAGATACGCAGTATTTT
>TRBJ2-2|-|-|TRBV6-6
CASSPRGTAMGPNTGELFF
TGTGCCAGCAGTCCCCGGGGGACAGCGATGGGCCCAAACACCGGGGAGCTGTTTTTT
>TRBJ1-6|-|-|TRBV6-5
CASSYMGVTGAALHF
TGTGCCAGCAGTTACATGGGCGTAACTGGGGCAGCCCTCCACTTT
>TRBJ1-3|-|-|TRBV5-5
CASSLEGDYSGNTIYF
TGTGCCAGCAGCTTGGAGGGGGACTACTCTGGAAACACCATATATTTT
>TRBJ1-1|-|TRBD1|TRBV30
CAWGGQGARAFF
TGTGCCTGGGGGGGACAGGGGGCGCGAGCTTTCTTT
>TRBJ1-1|few|TRBD1|TRBV2
CASSRQGRTEAFF
TGTGCCAGCAGCCGACAGGGGCGCACTGAAGCTTTCTTT
>TRBJ1-6|-|-|TRBV3-1/TRBV3-2
CASSQAGGNNSPLHF
TGTGCCAGCAGCCAAGCGGGGGGAAATAATTCACCCCTCCACTTT
>TRBJ2-7|-|TRBD1|TRBV11-2
CASSPRTGGNYEQYF
TGTGCCAGCAGCCCGAGGACAGGGGGCAACTACGAGCAGTACTTC
>TRBJ1-5|-|-|TRBV7-2
CASSLDRGNQPQHF
TGTGCCAGCAGCCTTGACAGAGGCAATCAGCCCCAGCATTTT
>TRBJ2-1|-|TRBD2|TRBV6-2/TRBV6-3
CASSQGLAGFNEQFF
TGTGCCAGCAGCCAAGGACTAGCGGGATTCAATGAGCAGTTCTTC
>TRBJ2-1|-|TRBD2|TRBV5-5
CASSPGLAEYNEQFF
TGTGCCAGCAGCCCCGGACTAGCGGAGTACAATGAGCAGTTCTTC
>TRBJ1-6|-|-|TRBV30
CAWDSAGGNSPLHF
TGTGCCTGGGACAGTGCCGGTGGAAATTCACCCCTCCACTTT
>TRBJ1-1|-|-|TRBV18
CASSSDRNTEAFF
TGTGCCAGCTCATCGGACAGGAACACTGAAGCTTTCTTT
>TRBJ2-1|few|TRBD1|TRBV19
CASSILGWGTGDNEQFF
TGTGCCAGTAGTATTTTAGGGTGGGGGACAGGGGACAATGAGCAGTTCTTC
>TRBJ2-5|-|TRBD2|TRBV5-1
CASSPGGQETQYF
TGCGCCAGCAGCCCGGGGGGGCAAGAGACCCAGTACTTC
>TRBJ1-5|-|-|TRBV6-5
CASSYRTRQPQHF
TGTGCCAGCAGTTACCGAACGCGTCAGCCCCAGCATTTT
>TRBJ2-3|-|TRBD2|TRBV10-3
CAISRTRPDTDTQYF
TGTGCCATCAGCAGGACTAGACCGGATACAGATACGCAGTATTTT
>TRBJ2-7|-|-|TRBV27
CASSLSEASYEQYF
TGTGCCAGCAGTTTATCGGAGGCCTCCTACGAGCAGTACTTC
>TRBJ1-2|-|TRBD1|TRBV5-4
CASSRTGVKYGYTF
TGTGCCAGCAGCAGGACAGGGGTGAAGTATGGCTACACCTTC
>TRBJ1-1|-|-|TRBV11-2
CASSLGPTGGTEAFF
TGTGCCAGCAGCTTGGGGCCAACGGGGGGCACTGAAGCTTTCTTT
>TRBJ2-2|-|-|TRBV2
CASSPLRTTAGELFF
TGTGCCAGCAGTCCTCTTAGGACTACGGCCGGGGAGCTGTTTTTT
>TRBJ2-1|-|TRBD2|TRBV30
CAWSGRGGSPGNEQFF
TGTGCCTGGAGTGGACGTGGCGGGAGTCCTGGCAATGAGCAGTTCTTC
>TRBJ2-3|-|-|TRBV5-1
CASSFYGGLPSTDTQYF
TGCGCCAGCAGCTTCTACGGGGGACTCCCGAGCACAGATACGCAGTATTTT
>TRBJ1-4|-|-|TRBV18
CASSSTGSEKLFF
TGTGCCAGCTCATCCACAGGGTCCGAAAAACTGTTTTTT
>TRBJ2-7|-|-|TRBV2
CASSAGEYSYEQYF
TGTGCCAGCAGTGCCGGAGAGTATTCCTACGAGCAGTACTTC
>TRBJ1-3|-|-|TRBV27
CASSFRQGWSGNTIYF
TGTGCCAGCAGTTTTCGGCAGGGGTGGTCTGGAAACACCATATATTTT
>TRBJ2-7|-|-|TRBV11-2
CASSLAAYEQYF
TGTGCCAGCAGCTTAGCCGCCTACGAGCAGTACTTC
>TRBJ1-1|-|-|TRBV9
CASSVGAASKAFF
TGTGCCAGCAGCGTAGGAGCAGCGAGTAAAGCTTTCTTT
>TRBJ1-5|-|-|TRBV4-1
CASSQRQTSNQPQHF
TGCGCCAGCAGCCAGAGACAGACGAGCAATCAGCCCCAGCATTTT
>TRBJ1-1|-|TRBD1|TRBV7-9
CASSLGATGANTEAFF
TGTGCCAGCAGCTTAGGGGCGACAGGGGCGAACACTGAAGCTTTCTTT
>TRBJ2-3|-|TRBD1|TRBV27
CASRGQGAWDTQYF
TGTGCCAGCAGGGGACAGGGGGCATGGGATACGCAGTATTTT
>TRBJ1-2|once|TRBD1|TRBV28
CASSRMDRANYGYTF
TGTGCCAGCAGCCGAATGGACAGGGCTAACTATGGCTACACCTTC
>TRBJ2-3|once|TRBD2|TRBV3-1/TRBV3-2
CASSPTSGRGTDTQYF
TGTGCCAGCAGCCCGACTAGCGGGAGAGGGACAGATACGCAGTATTTT
>TRBJ1-3|few|TRBD1|TRBV30
CAWIFPGGFSGNTIYF
TGTGCCTGGATCTTCCCAGGGGGGTTCTCTGGAAACACCATATATTTT
>TRBJ2-7|-|-|TRBV21-1
CASSIEGTYEQYF
TGTGCCAGCAGCATAGAGGGAACCTACGAGCAGTACTTC
>TRBJ2-1|-|TRBD1|TRBV30
CAWSMGTGSFHNEQFF
TGTGCCTGGAGTATGGGGACAGGGAGTTTTCACAATGAGCAGTTCTTC
>TRBJ2-1|few|-|TRBV3-1/TRBV3-2
CASSQDLEYNEQFF
TGTGCCAGCAGCCAAGATCTAGAATACAATGAGCAGTTCTTC
>TRBJ2-7|-|TRBD1|TRBV6-5
CASYGTGAYEQYF
TGTGCCAGCTATGGGACAGGGGCCTACGAGCAGTACTTC
>TRBJ2-1|-|TRBD2|TRBV7-2
CASRKVAGISYNEQFF
TGTGCCAGCAGGAAAGTAGCGGGTATATCCTACAATGAGCAGTTCTTC
>TRBJ2-4|few|TRBD1|TRBV2
CASTPGTGYVLAKNIQYF
TGTGCCAGCACTCCCGGGACAGGATATGTCCTCGCCAAAAACATTCAGTACTTC
>TRBJ2-1|-|-|TRBV7-9
CASGGLNNEQFF
TGTGCCAGCGGTGGGCTGAACAATGAGCAGTTCTTC
>TRBJ1-1|few|-|TRBV30
CAWRGQNTEAFF
TGTGCCTGGAGGGGACAGAACACTGAAGCTTTCTTT
>TRBJ2-7|-|-|TRBV6-2/TRBV6-3
CASSYWQGNEQYF
TGTGCCAGCAGTTACTGGCAGGGTAACGAGCAGTACTTC
>TRBJ2-1|-|-|TRBV4-2
CASSQDYGRDFNEQFF
TGTGCCAGCAGCCAAGATTATGGGCGGGACTTCAATGAGCAGTTCTTC
>TRBJ2-6|-|-|TRBV6-1
CASSELSSGANVLTF
TGTGCCAGCAGTGAACTCAGCTCTGGGGCCAACGTCCTGACTTTC
>TRBJ2-2|few|-|TRBV3-1/TRBV3-2
CASSPLNQYTGELFF
TGTGCCAGCAGCCCTTTGAACCAGTACACCGGGGAGCTGTTTTTT
>TRBJ2-1|-|-|TRBV6-5
CASSSNLASRIDEQFF
TGTGCCAGCAGTTCAAATTTAGCATCCCGGATCGATGAGCAGTTCTTC
>TRBJ1-5|-|-|TRBV5-8
CASSPIQDSDSNQPQHF
TGTGCCAGCAGCCCTATTCAGGACAGCGATAGCAATCAGCCCCAGCATTTT
>TRBJ2-1|-|-|TRBV15
CATAERDEQFF
TGTGCCACCGCTGAGCGCGATGAGCAGTTCTTC
>TRBJ2-2|-|TRBD2|TRBV7-9
CASSESGRLTGELFF
TGTGCCAGCAGCGAGAGCGGGAGGTTAACCGGGGAGCTGTTTTTT